This passage covers 6 T cell receptor beta chains from one sample sequenced in a study of blood T cell repertoires in COVID-19. Using immunoSEQ multiplex PCR, the repertoire was profiled, and TCRdb retains in-frame clones only, with some absent. Of about 190,000 clones in the sample, around 88% are singletons; the top ten hold 3.5% to 5%. Material for sequencing was peripheral blood. The receptors stem from a woman in her thirties with acute or convalescent COVID-19.

With regard to this clone: The junction differs from germline at one of its ends, possibly a read error. The chain is built from TRBV29-1 and TRBJ1-1; D is uncertain. CDR1 is SQVTM and CDR2 is ANQGSEA in the germline V gene. The CDR3 length is 10 residues. Here the CDR3 reads CSVEGEKAFF. CDR3 nucleotide sequence: TGCAGCGTCGAAGGAGAAAAAGCTTTCTTT.

The chain links TRBV3-1 (or the pseudogene TRBV3-2) to TRBJ1-5; D gene unclear. Trimming removed 1 base from V and 5 bases from J, with 6 bases in between. The V gene's germline CDR1 is LGHDT and CDR2 YNNKEL (reference sequence). The CDR3 is made up of 13 amino acids. In DNA, the CDR3 is TGTGCCAGCAGCCAAGGTCAGTATCAGCCCCAGCATTTT. As protein: CASSQGQYQPQHF.

The rearrangement joins TRBV2 to TRBJ2-3; D remains unclear. V gave up 7 bases and J gave up 2 bases, with 13 bases separating them. CDR3 length: 14 residues. Germline-derived CDR1 and CDR2 are SNHLY and FYNNEI. Here the CDR3 reads CASMRQYPTDTQYF. Written as DNA, the CDR3 is TGTGCCAGCATGCGACAATACCCCACAGATACGCAGTATTTT.

J is TRBJ1-2 and V is TRBV30; the D is unclear. This CDR3 comprises 13 residues. CDR1 GTSNPN and CDR2 SVGIG come from the germline V gene (reference sequence). The V end was cut by 4 bases, the J end by 5 bases, with 14 bases between. The CDR3 here is CAWTLAGQYGYTF. Written as DNA, the CDR3 is TGTGCCTGGACTTTGGCAGGCCAATATGGCTACACCTTC.

The rearrangement joins TRBV18 to TRBJ1-4; D is unclear. The V gene's germline CDR1 is KGHSH and CDR2 LQKENI. The V end was cut by 2 bases, the J end by 6 bases, with 10 bases between. The CDR3 is made up of 14 amino acids. The CDR3 coding sequence is TGTGCCAGCTCACCATTCGGTAATCATGAAAAACTGTTTTTT. Protein: CASSPFGNHEKLFF.

The chain recombines TRBV5-1 with TRBJ2-3; D is uncertain. The ends were cut back, 2 bases at V and 6 bases at J, with 16 bases in the middle. This CDR3 is built from 15 residues. Looked up from germline, CDR1 is SGHRS and CDR2 is YFSETQ. The CDR3 sequence: CASSLGGPMVDTQYF. CDR3 sequence (DNA): TGCGCCAGCAGCTTAGGCGGTCCGATGGTGGATACGCAGTATTTT. The full variable domain, in which reference TRBV5-1 and TRBJ2-3 provide the parts outside the CDR3, is KAGVTQTPRYLIKTRGQQVTLSCSPISGHRSVSWYQQTPGQGLQFLFEYFSETQRNKGNFPGRFSGRQFSNSRSEMNVSTLELGDSALYLCASSLGGPMVDTQYFGPGTRLTVL.